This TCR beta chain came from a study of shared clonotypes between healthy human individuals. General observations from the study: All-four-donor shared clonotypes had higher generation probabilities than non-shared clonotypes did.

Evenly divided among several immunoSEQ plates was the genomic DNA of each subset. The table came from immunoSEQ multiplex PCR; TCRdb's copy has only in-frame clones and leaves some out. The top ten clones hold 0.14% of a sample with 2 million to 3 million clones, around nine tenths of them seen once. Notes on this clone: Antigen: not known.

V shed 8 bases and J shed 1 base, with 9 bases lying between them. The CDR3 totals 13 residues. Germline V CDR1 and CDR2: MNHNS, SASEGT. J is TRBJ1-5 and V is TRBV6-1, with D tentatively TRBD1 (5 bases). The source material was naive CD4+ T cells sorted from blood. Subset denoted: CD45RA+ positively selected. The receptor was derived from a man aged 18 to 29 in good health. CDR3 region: CASQGRSNQPQHF. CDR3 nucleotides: TGTGCCAGCCAGGGCAGGAGCAATCAGCCCCAGCATTTT.